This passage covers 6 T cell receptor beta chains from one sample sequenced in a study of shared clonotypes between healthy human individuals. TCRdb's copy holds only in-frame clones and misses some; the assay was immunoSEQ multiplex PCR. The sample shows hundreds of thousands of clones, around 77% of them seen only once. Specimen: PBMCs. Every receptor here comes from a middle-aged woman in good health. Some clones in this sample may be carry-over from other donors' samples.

CDR3 protein: CASSVGTRYGYTF. CDR3 in DNA: TGTGCCAGCAGCGTAGGAACGCGCTATGGCTACACCTTC. The gene calls are TRBV9 and TRBJ1-2, with D uncertain. CDR3 length equals 13 residues. The V end lost 0 bases, the J end lost 4 bases, and 7 bases lay between the germline ends. CDR1 is SGDLS and CDR2 is YYNGEE in the germline V gene.

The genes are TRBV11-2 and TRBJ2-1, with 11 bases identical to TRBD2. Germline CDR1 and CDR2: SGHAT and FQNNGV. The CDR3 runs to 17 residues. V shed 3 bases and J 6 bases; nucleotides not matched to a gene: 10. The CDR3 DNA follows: TGTGCCAGCAGCTTTCACACGGGACTAGCGGACTCCAATGAGCAGTTCTTC. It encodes CASSFHTGLADSNEQFF.

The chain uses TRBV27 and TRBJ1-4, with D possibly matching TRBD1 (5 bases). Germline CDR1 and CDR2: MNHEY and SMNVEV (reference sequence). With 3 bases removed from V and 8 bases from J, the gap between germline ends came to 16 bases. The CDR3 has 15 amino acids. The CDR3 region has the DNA TGTGCCAGCAGTTTGTCGGGAGGGGTAAACGAAAAACTGTTTTTT. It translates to CASSLSGGVNEKLFF.

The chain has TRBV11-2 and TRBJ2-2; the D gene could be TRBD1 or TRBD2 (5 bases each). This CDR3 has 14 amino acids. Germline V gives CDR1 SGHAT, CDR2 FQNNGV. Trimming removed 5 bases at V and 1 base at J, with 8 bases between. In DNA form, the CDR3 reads TGTGCCAGCAGCCCGGGACGGAACACCGGGGAGCTGTTTTTT. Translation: CASSPGRNTGELFF.

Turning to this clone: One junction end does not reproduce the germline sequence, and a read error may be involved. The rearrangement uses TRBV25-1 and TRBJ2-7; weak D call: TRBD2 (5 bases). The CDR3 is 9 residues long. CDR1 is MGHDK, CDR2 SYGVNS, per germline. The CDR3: CASTRVHCF. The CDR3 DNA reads TGTGCCAGCACGCGGGTTCACTGCTTC.

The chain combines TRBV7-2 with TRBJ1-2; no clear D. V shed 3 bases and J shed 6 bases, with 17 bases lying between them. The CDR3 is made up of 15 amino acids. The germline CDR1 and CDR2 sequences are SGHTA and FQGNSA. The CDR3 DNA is TGTGCCAGCAGCTTTTTTACTAGCATAAGAGATGGCTACACCTTC. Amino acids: CASSFFTSIRDGYTF.